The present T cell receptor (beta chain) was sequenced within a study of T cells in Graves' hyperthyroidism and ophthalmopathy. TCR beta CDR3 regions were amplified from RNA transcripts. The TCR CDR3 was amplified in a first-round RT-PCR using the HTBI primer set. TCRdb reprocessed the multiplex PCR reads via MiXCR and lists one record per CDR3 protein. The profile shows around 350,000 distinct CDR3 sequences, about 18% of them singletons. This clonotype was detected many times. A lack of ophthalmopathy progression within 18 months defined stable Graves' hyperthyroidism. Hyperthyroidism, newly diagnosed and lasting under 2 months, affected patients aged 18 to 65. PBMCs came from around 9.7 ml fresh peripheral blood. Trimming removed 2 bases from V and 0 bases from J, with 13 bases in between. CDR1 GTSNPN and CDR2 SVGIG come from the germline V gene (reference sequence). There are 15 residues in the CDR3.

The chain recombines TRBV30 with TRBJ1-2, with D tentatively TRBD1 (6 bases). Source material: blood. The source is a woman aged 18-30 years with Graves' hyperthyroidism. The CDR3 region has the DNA TGTGCCTGGAGTCCCGGACAGACATCTAACTATGGCTACACCTTC. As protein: CAWSPGQTSNYGYTF.